These 20 T cell receptor beta chains came from one sample sequenced in a study of cytomegalovirus exposure and HLA in healthy donors. The data were produced by immunoSEQ multiplex PCR, yet TCRdb's version contains in-frame clones alone and is incomplete. The sample carries some 180,000 clones, roughly 86% recorded once. Input material: PBMCs. Source of these receptors: a man aged 30 to 45 in good health and CMV-seropositive.

The V and J genes are TRBV13 and TRBJ1-2; no firm D call. Germline CDR1 and CDR2: PRHDT and FYEKMQ (reference sequence). This CDR3 comprises 12 residues. The V end lost 5 bases, the J end lost 8 bases, and 12 bases lay between the germline ends. The CDR3 spells CASSQEDVGYTF. Written as DNA, the CDR3 is TGTGCCAGCAGCCAGGAAGATGTCGGCTACACCTTC.

The V gene is TRBV4-1, the J gene TRBJ2-7; 8 bases agree with TRBD2. CDR3 size: 17 residues. Germline trimming cut 1 base from V and 4 bases from J; bases unmatched to any gene: 12. Germline loops: CDR1 MGHRA, CDR2 YSYEKL. CDR3 in amino acids: CASSQGGPGGLFYEQYF. CDR3 in DNA: TGCGCCAGCAGCCAAGGGGGCCCGGGGGGGCTTTTTTACGAGCAGTACTTC.

The J gene is TRBJ2-7, the V gene TRBV27, with 10 positions matching TRBD1. The CDR3 consists of 14 residues. J gave up 0 bases and V 6 bases, and 2 bases lay outside the gene matches. Germline V gene data show CDR1 as MNHEY and CDR2 as SMNVEV (reference sequence). The CDR3 sequence is CASRRTGGSYEQYF. In DNA form, the CDR3 reads TGTGCCAGCAGGAGGACAGGGGGCTCCTACGAGCAGTACTTC.

This clone appeared many times. Other DNA sequences of this sample code for an identical CDR3. The chain recombines TRBV28 with TRBJ1-2, with D possibly being TRBD1 (5 bases). V was trimmed by 8 bases and J by 0 bases, leaving 7 bases between them. In germline, CDR1 is MDHEN, CDR2 SYDVKM. This CDR3 comprises 12 residues. DNA of the CDR3: TGTGCCAGCCAGGGAGCTAACTATGGCTACACCTTC. Translated: CASQGANYGYTF.

This chain connects TRBV11-3 to TRBJ1-2; D may be TRBD1 (6 bases). CDR3 length equals 15 residues. The germline CDR1 and CDR2 sequences are SGHNT and YENEEA. Between the trimmed V and J ends, which lost 4 bases and 4 bases, there was a span of 16 bases. Here the CDR3 reads CASSSKQGASYGYTF. CDR3 nucleotides: TGTGCCAGCAGCTCTAAACAGGGAGCTAGCTATGGCTACACCTTC.

This chain uses TRBV29-1 with TRBJ2-1; 9 bases match TRBD2. The J segment lost 10 bases and the V segment lost 0 bases, leaving 10 bases of the junction unmatched. CDR1 is SQVTM and CDR2 is ANQGSEA in the germline V gene. CDR3 length: 15 amino acids. The CDR3: CSVEDVEREEREQFF. The CDR3 DNA reads TGCAGCGTTGAAGATGTGGAGCGGGAGGAGCGGGAGCAGTTCTTC.

The CDR3 spells CASSINRGRETQYF. The CDR3 DNA reads TGTGCCAGTAGTATAAACAGGGGAAGAGAGACCCAGTACTTC. The rearrangement uses TRBV19 and TRBJ2-5; 7 bases are a match to TRBD1. CDR1 and CDR2 from the germline V gene are LNHDA and SQIVND (reference sequence). The V segment lost 2 bases and the J segment 4 bases; nucleotides outside the gene matches: 4. The CDR3 spans 14 residues. Together with reference TRBV19 and TRBJ2-5, the CDR3 gives the full variable domain: DGGITQSPKYLFRKEGQNVTLSCEQNLNHDAMYWYRQDPGQGLRLIYYSQIVNDFQKGDIAEGYSVSREKKESFPLTVTSAQKNPTAFYLCASSINRGRETQYFGPGTRLLVL.

The gene calls are TRBV29-1 and TRBJ2-1, with TRBD2 matching over 10 bases. The CDR3 extends over 13 amino acids. CDR1 is SQVTM and CDR2 is ANQGSEA in the germline V gene. The J segment lost 10 bases and the V segment lost 7 bases, leaving 10 bases of the junction unmatched. The CDR3 region is CSAQLAGLREQFF. The DNA of the CDR3 is TGCAGCGCACAACTAGCGGGACTGAGGGAGCAGTTCTTC.

V is TRBV5-1 and J is TRBJ2-3; D may be TRBD1 (5 bases). The CDR3 loop spans 15 amino acids. With 4 bases removed from V and 4 bases from J, the gap between germline ends came to 16 bases. CDR1 is SGHRS, CDR2 YFSETQ, per germline. The CDR3 protein is CASSTRLAGSDTQYF. The DNA for the CDR3 is TGCGCCAGCAGCACCAGACTGGCAGGGTCAGATACGCAGTATTTT.

The rearrangement joins TRBV5-1 to TRBJ2-5; 8 bases line up with TRBD2. Germline loops: CDR1 SGHRS, CDR2 YFSETQ. Trimming cost V 2 bases and J 2 bases; bases outside gene matches: 5. The CDR3 runs to 15 residues. This CDR3 reads CASSFGTRGQETQYF. For the CDR3, the DNA is TGCGCCAGCAGCTTCGGGACTAGGGGACAAGAGACCCAGTACTTC.

The chain joins TRBV5-6 to TRBJ2-3; D tentatively reads TRBD1 or TRBD2 (6 bases each). The CDR3 runs 14 residues. Germline V gives CDR1 SGHDT, CDR2 YYEEEE. Trimming shortened V by 4 bases and J by 6 bases, and 15 bases separated the two germline ends. CDR3: CASSPDGGADTQYF. The CDR3 DNA is TGTGCCAGCAGCCCGGACGGGGGCGCGGATACGCAGTATTTT.

This rearrangement joins TRBV6-4 to TRBJ2-1; D might be TRBD1 (5 bases). V was trimmed by 0 bases and J by 5 bases, leaving 5 bases between them. The CDR3 is 13 amino acids. Germline lookup yields CDR1 MRHNA and CDR2 SNTAGT. Here the CDR3 DNA reads TGTGCCAGCAGTGACTCGGACAACAATGAGCAGTTCTTC. Translating gives CASSDSDNNEQFF.

The J gene is TRBJ1-5, the V gene TRBV18; 7 bases match TRBD1. CDR1 is KGHSH and CDR2 is LQKENI in the germline V gene. V trimming: 0 bases; J trimming: 11 bases; junction bases outside the gene matches: 7. CDR3 length: 14 amino acids. CDR3 sequence: CASSPPTGQGAQHF. The CDR3 nucleotides read TGTGCCAGCTCACCACCGACAGGGCAGGGGGCCCAGCATTTT.

The CDR3 is CASSYSRRASTDTQYF. The CDR3, as DNA: TGTGCCAGCAGTTACTCGAGACGGGCTAGCACAGATACGCAGTATTTT. The J gene is TRBJ2-3, the V gene TRBV6-5; no clear D gene. The V gene's germline CDR1 is MNHEY and CDR2 SVGAGI. This CDR3 is 16 amino acids long. The germline V and J ends were trimmed by 0 bases and 0 bases, with 10 bases remaining between them.

The chain's CDR3 is CASSQTGEATEAFF. Here the CDR3 DNA reads TGTGCCAGCAGCCAAACAGGGGAGGCCACTGAAGCTTTCTTT. This chain uses TRBV14 with TRBJ1-1; the match to TRBD1 covers 7 bases. With 2 bases clipped from V and 4 bases from J, the junction kept 4 bases outside the gene matches. Germline V lookup: CDR1 SGHDN, CDR2 FVKESK. The CDR3 has 14 amino acids.

CDR3 in DNA: TGTGCCAGCAGTGAATTGGTAGGTCGGTACGAGCAGTACTTC. This codes for CASSELVGRYEQYF. The V gene is TRBV6-1, the J gene TRBJ2-7; D remains ambiguous. The CDR3 contains 14 residues. The germline gives CDR1 MNHNS, CDR2 SASEGT. The V gene lost 2 bases and the J gene lost 4 bases, with 12 bases spanning the gap.

V gene TRBV19 combines with J gene TRBJ2-7; weak D call: TRBD2 (5 bases). Germline V gene lookup returns CDR1 LNHDA and CDR2 SQIVND (reference sequence). There are 14 residues in the CDR3. Trimming cost V 5 bases and J 6 bases, with 17 bases left between them. CDR3 DNA: TGTGCCAGTAGTGTGGTACGGGAAAGTGCCGAGCAGTACTTC. Translated, it gives CASSVVRESAEQYF.

V gene TRBV28 combines with J gene TRBJ2-7, with D possibly TRBD2 on 6 matching bases. The CDR3 extends over 15 amino acids. Trimming removed 2 bases from V and 1 base from J, with 12 bases in between. Per the germline V gene, CDR1 is MDHEN and CDR2 is SYDVKM. CDR3 sequence: CASSLNSGPSYEQYF. The CDR3 DNA reads TGTGCCAGCAGTTTAAATAGCGGTCCGTCCTACGAGCAGTACTTC.

The J gene is TRBJ1-2, the V gene TRBV6-5; tentatively, D is TRBD1 (5 bases). Deletions cut 8 bases from V and 7 bases from J, with 17 bases between. The CDR3 length is 13 residues. Per the germline V gene, CDR1 is MNHEY and CDR2 is SVGAGI. CDR3 loop: CASGVTEIRGYTF. DNA for the CDR3: TGTGCCAGCGGCGTGACAGAGATCCGTGGCTACACCTTC.

The chain has TRBV6-1 and TRBJ2-7, with TRBD2 matching over 11 bases. Germline V gene sequence: CDR1 MNHNS, CDR2 SASEGT. CDR3 length: 15 amino acids. Trimming at V came to 6 bases and at J to 3 bases, leaving 7 bases not matched to a gene. CDR3 in amino acids: CASSSELAGDYEQYF. CDR3 in DNA: TGTGCCAGCAGCTCCGAACTAGCGGGAGACTACGAGCAGTACTTC.